This record concerns one T cell receptor beta chain sequence. This clonotype was found once. No cognate antigen has been identified for it. Base qualities are missing; no much larger clone stands one base away. One read yields weak evidence. The sample comes from a study of T cell repertoires in cytomegalovirus infection (dated by TCRdb to between 2019 and 2020). Regarding the complete study: The peptide stimulations were aimed at well-studied HLA-B-restricted epitopes as well as recently identified HLA-C-restricted CMV epitopes, whose presentation resists viral immunomodulation. Donor HLA type was relevant to the analysis, because carriage of CMV infection together with the matching HLA type was indicated by public TCR beta signatures. Results and caveats for the whole study, not just this receptor: The ex vivo response was dominated by HLA-C-restricted CMV-specific TCR beta clonotypes, which also provided the single most frequent clonotype in two of eight donors. In both this cohort and an independent cohort of 350 or so donors, the cumulative frequency of public TCR beta family members distinguished carriers of CMV infection plus the relevant HLA type.

For sequencing, an Illumina HiSeq 1500 was employed. TCRdb's own reprocessing of the public reads used fastp at Q25 and MiXCR and kept productive beta chains. Every distinct CDR3 protein forms one entry, paired with its most common genes and DNA. This sample is represented by about 890,000 distinct CDR3 sequences; approximately 31% of them were singletons. The ten largest clones take up roughly 12% of the sample. V is clipped by 4 bases and J by 0 bases, and the sequence between their germline boundaries is 12 bases long. The germline V gene yields SGHRS for CDR1 and YFSETQ for CDR2. There are 15 amino acids in the CDR3, from cysteine to phenylalanine inclusive. Only the CDR3 DNA is retained, 45 bases long and in frame from the first base. This specimen's treatment or condition label, interpreted: in vitro stimulation with specific CMV peptide epitopes to enrich CMV-specific T cells.

The TCR originated in a human donor in good health (CMV status not recorded). Some clones in this sample may be carry-over from other donors' samples. The chain is made from TRBV5-1 and TRBJ2-3, with TRBD2 tentatively as D gene (6 bases match). The sequenced sample was cultured CD8+ T cells from PBMCs, obtained from culture after CMV antigen stimulation. The bases read TGCGCCAGCAGCGTTAGCGGAGCTAGCACAGATACGCAGTATTTT. The resulting protein is CASSVSGASTDTQYF.